This T cell receptor (beta chain) originates from a study of T cells after yellow fever vaccination. Study-wide points: A small proportion of clonotypes was detected in both the CD4 and CD8 compartments. There was a possibility that FACS-sorted repertoires contained abundant clonotypes contaminating from the bulk population. Detected again after the booster were most primary-vaccination clones, at 95% to 98% CD4 and approximately 90% CD8.

CDR1 is SGHRS, CDR2 YFSETQ, per germline. The CDR3 contains 16 residues. V was trimmed by 0 bases and J by 0 bases, leaving 12 bases between them. This clonotype was detected many times. Its antigen is not identified. TCR cDNA, made by 5'RACE template switching, carried an added universal primer site and UMIs. One entry per CDR3 protein, called by TCRdb with MiXCR from the 5' RACE reads. This sample has a few hundred thousand distinct CDR3 sequences, with approximately 4% found just once. This sample comprised PBMCs, obtained 5 days after the yellow fever booster vaccination. J is TRBJ1-1 and V is TRBV5-1; D not certain. The sequence was obtained from a man aged 18-30 years who received the YFV17D yellow fever vaccine. DNA for the CDR3: TGCGCCAGCAGCTTGGACGGAAGGAGGATGAACACTGAAGCTTTCTTT. This encodes CASSLDGRRMNTEAFF.